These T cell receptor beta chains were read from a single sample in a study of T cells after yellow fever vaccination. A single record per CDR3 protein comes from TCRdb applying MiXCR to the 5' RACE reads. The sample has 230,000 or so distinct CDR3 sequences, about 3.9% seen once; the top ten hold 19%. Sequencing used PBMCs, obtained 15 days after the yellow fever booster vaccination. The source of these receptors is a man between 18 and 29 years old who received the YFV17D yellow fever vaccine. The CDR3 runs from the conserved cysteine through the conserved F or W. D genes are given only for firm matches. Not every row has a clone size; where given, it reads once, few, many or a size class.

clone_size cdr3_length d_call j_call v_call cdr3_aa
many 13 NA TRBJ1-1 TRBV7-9 CASSSRAGAEAFF
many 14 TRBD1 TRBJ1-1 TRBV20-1 CSARFQGGNTEAFF
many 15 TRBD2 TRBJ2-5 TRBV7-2 CASSPSGGAQETQYF
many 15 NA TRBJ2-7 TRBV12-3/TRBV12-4 CASRPPGLTPYEQYF
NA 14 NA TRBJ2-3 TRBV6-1 CASNRGRRTDTQYF
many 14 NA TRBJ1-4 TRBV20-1 CSARGWGSDEKLFF
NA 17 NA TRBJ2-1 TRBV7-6 CASSPVFDPTRYNEQFF
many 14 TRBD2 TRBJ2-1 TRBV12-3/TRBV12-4 CASRTSGGNNEQFF
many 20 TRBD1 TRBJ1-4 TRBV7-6 CASSLAIGQGATPIGEKLFF
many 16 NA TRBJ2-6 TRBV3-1 CASSQVWNSGANVLTF